This is a list of T cell receptor beta chains from one sample in a study of T-cell memory formation after mild COVID-19. TCRdb re-derived calls from the 5' RACE reads in MiXCR, one entry per CDR3 protein. The sample holds approximately 300,000 distinct CDR3 sequences, roughly 15% seen once. The source material was PBMCs or a T cell subset sorted from them (not recorded which). The source is a young man who had mild COVID-19 (a few samples of this study predate the infection). Cell type and time point are not known. Each CDR3 is given with its conserved first and last residue. A D gene is named only where the DNA matches it firmly. Clone size is stated in some rows and not others, as once, few, many or a class when expanded.

>-|TRBJ2-1|TRBV9|few
TGTGCCAGCAGCCCGAAGTCCCTCATCTACTACAATGAGCAGTTCTTC
CASSPKSLIYYNEQFF
>-|TRBJ1-1|TRBV5-6|-
TGTGCCAGCAGCTTGTTGGGCCTGACAGGCCCGGGAACTGAAGCTTTCTTT
CASSLLGLTGPGTEAFF
>-|TRBJ1-2|TRBV27|few
TGTGCCAGCAGTTTATCGCCCGGACAGATCGGCTACTATGGCTACACCTTC
CASSLSPGQIGYYGYTF
>TRBD1|TRBJ1-2|TRBV7-9|-
TGTGCCAGCAGGACAAGGGACAGGGATTGGGACTATGGCTACACCTTC
CASRTRDRDWDYGYTF
>-|TRBJ2-5|TRBV11-2|-
TGTGCCAGCAGCTTAGAACCAGGGTGGGAGACCCAGTACTTC
CASSLEPGWETQYF
>-|TRBJ2-1|TRBV7-9|-
TGTGCCAGCAGCTTAAGTCCCAGTTACAATGAGCAGTTCTTC
CASSLSPSYNEQFF
>-|TRBJ2-5|TRBV19|many
TGTGCCAGTAGTGAGACAGTTTCGGAGACCCAGTACTTC
CASSETVSETQYF
>TRBD1|TRBJ2-1|TRBV29-1|-
TGCAGCGCCCCAGGGGGCCCTTACAATGAGCAGTTCTTC
CSAPGGPYNEQFF
>TRBD2|TRBJ2-1|TRBV9|many
TGTGCCAGCAGCGTAGGCGTGGGGGGGGAGCAGTTCTTC
CASSVGVGGEQFF
>-|TRBJ1-1|TRBV5-4|few
TGTGCCAGCAGCGGTACTCAAGGGAGGAACACTGAAGCTTTCTTT
CASSGTQGRNTEAFF
>-|TRBJ1-2|TRBV6-5|few
TGTGCCAGCCAGGAGTCCGGGGTTCCTTTTGGCTACACCTTC
CASQESGVPFGYTF
>-|TRBJ1-5|TRBV4-2|-
TGTGCCAGCAGCCAAGGGGGCAGACGAAATCAGCCCCAGCATTTT
CASSQGGRRNQPQHF
>-|TRBJ1-2|TRBV5-1|few
TGCGCCAGCAGCTTGAACAGGAACTATGGCTACACCTTC
CASSLNRNYGYTF
>-|TRBJ2-7|TRBV27|few
TGTGCCAGCAGTTTCCCCTCCCCCCCGCGCTCCCCTTGGGAGCAGTACTTC
CASSFPSPPRSPWEQYF
>-|TRBJ2-3|TRBV28|many
TGTGCCAGCAGTACCCAGGGTGGGGGGACAGATACGCAGTATTTT
CASSTQGGGTDTQYF
>-|TRBJ1-6|TRBV5-1|few
TGCGCCAGCAGCTTAGAGGACTATAATTCACCCCTCCACTTT
CASSLEDYNSPLHF
>-|TRBJ1-3|TRBV5-5|-
TGTGCCAGCAGCGTAGTGGATGCGGCCTCTGGAAACACCATATATTTT
CASSVVDAASGNTIYF
>TRBD1|TRBJ1-5|TRBV29-1|-
TGCAGCGCAGCGACAGGGTACGATCAGCCCCAGCATTTT
CSAATGYDQPQHF
>-|TRBJ2-5|TRBV6-5|few
TGTGCCAGCAGTTGGGACAACCAAGAGACCCAGTACTTC
CASSWDNQETQYF
>-|TRBJ2-7|TRBV5-4|-
TGTGCCAGCAGTACTGGCGGCTTTCATTACGAGCAGTACTTC
CASSTGGFHYEQYF
>-|TRBJ1-3|TRBV25-1|few
TGTGCCAGCAGTGGGGGGGTATCTGGAAACACCATATATTTT
CASSGGVSGNTIYF
>-|TRBJ2-3|TRBV7-9|few
TGTGCCAGCAGTTATGAAAACACAGATACGCAGTATTTT
CASSYENTDTQYF
>TRBD1|TRBJ1-6|TRBV13|few
TGTGCCAGCACCCGGACAGGAATGTATAATTCACCCCTCCACTTT
CASTRTGMYNSPLHF
>-|TRBJ2-2|TRBV7-8|few
TGTGCCAGCACCGTAAACACCGGGGAGCTGTTTTTT
CASTVNTGELFF
>TRBD2|TRBJ2-3|TRBV4-3|many
TGCGCCAGCAGCCAAGGGGCTAGCGGGGGCCTCCTCGCCACGCAGTATTTT
CASSQGASGGLLATQYF
>-|TRBJ1-4|TRBV12-3/TRBV12-4|-
TGTGCCAGCAGTTTAGCCAGGGTAGAGGAAAAACTGTTTTTT
CASSLARVEEKLFF
>-|TRBJ1-2|TRBV18|-
TGTGCCAGCTCACCACAGTTGGGGACTAACTATGGCTACACCTTC
CASSPQLGTNYGYTF
>-|TRBJ1-1|TRBV4-1|few
TGCGCCAGCAGCCAACCCCTAGGGCAGGGAGAAGCTTTCTTT
CASSQPLGQGEAFF
>TRBD2|TRBJ2-1|TRBV6-5|-
TGTGCCAGCAGTTACGTGGCGGGGGGCCTCGATGAGCAGTTCTTC
CASSYVAGGLDEQFF
>-|TRBJ2-2|TRBV4-1|-
TGCGCCAGCAGCCAAGATTGGGAGCTGTTTTTT
CASSQDWELFF
>-|TRBJ2-2|TRBV19|-
TGTGCCAGTAGTAGGGCTTATGTATCCGGGGAGCTGTTTTTT
CASSRAYVSGELFF
>-|TRBJ2-7|TRBV20-1|-
TGCAGTGCTATGTTTGCAGGACTCTACGAGCAGTACTTC
CSAMFAGLYEQYF
>TRBD1|TRBJ1-4|TRBV9|few
TGTGCCAGCAGCGTAACGGACAGGGGTTCTAATGAAAAACTGTTTTTT
CASSVTDRGSNEKLFF
>TRBD2|TRBJ2-5|TRBV12-3/TRBV12-4|few
TGTGCCAGCAGCCGGAACAGCGGGAGGGAGACCCAGTACTTC
CASSRNSGRETQYF
>TRBD1|TRBJ1-2|TRBV27|once
TGTGCCAGCAGAAGGGGGTGGACAGGGGGCGCAAACTATGGCTACACCTTC
CASRRGWTGGANYGYTF
>-|TRBJ2-7|TRBV21-1|few
TGTGCCAGCAGCAAAGGTCAGGGCCAGACCTACGAGCAGTACTTC
CASSKGQGQTYEQYF
>-|TRBJ2-4|TRBV7-9|few
TGTGCCAGCAGTTCGGTCCTAAACATTCAGTACTTC
CASSSVLNIQYF
>-|TRBJ2-1|TRBV5-6|-
TGTGCCAGCAGCTTGGTCGTTTCCAAGAGCTTGTTC
CASSLVVSKSLF
>-|TRBJ1-5|TRBV6-5|-
TGTGCCAGCAGTTTAAGGCCACAGGGTGCGCCCCAGCATTTT
CASSLRPQGAPQHF
>TRBD1|TRBJ2-3|TRBV6-5|-
TGTGCCAGCAGTTTTGGACAGGCCTATACGCAGTATTTT
CASSFGQAYTQYF
>TRBD1|TRBJ1-1|TRBV29-1|-
TGCAGCGCCCGAAGGGGGACAGGGACGGTGGAAGCTTTCTTT
CSARRGTGTVEAFF
>-|TRBJ1-6|TRBV7-2|-
TGTGCCAGCAGCTCCCATGGGGGCGTGAATTCACCCCTCCACTTT
CASSSHGGVNSPLHF
>TRBD1|TRBJ1-6|TRBV7-2|-
TGTGCCAGCAGCTCCGGGACAGGGGTCTCACCCATCCACTTT
CASSSGTGVSPIHF